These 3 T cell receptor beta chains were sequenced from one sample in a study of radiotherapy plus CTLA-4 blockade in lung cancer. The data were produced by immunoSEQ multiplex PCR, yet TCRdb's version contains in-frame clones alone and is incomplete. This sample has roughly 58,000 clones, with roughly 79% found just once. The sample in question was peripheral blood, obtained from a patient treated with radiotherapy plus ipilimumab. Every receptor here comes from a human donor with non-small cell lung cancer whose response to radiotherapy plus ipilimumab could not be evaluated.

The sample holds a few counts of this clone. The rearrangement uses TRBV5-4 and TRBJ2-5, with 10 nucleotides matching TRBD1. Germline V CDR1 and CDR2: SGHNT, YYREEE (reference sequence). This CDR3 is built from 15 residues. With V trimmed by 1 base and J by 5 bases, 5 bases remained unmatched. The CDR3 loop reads CASSLSGQGWETQYF. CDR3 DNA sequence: TGTGCCAGCAGCTTGTCGGGACAGGGGTGGGAGACCCAGTACTTC.

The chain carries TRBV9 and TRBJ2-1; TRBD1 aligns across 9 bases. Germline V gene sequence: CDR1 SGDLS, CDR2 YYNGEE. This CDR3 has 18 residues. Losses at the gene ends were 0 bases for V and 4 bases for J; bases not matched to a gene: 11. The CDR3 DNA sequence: TGTGCCAGCAGCGTAGGTCCCTTCGGGACAGGGCTGTACAATGAGCAGTTCTTC. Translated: CASSVGPFGTGLYNEQFF. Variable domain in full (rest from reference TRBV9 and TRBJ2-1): DSGVTQTPKHLITATGQRVTLRCSPRSGDLSVYWYQQSLDQGLQFLIQYYNGEERAKGNILERFSAQQFPDLHSELNLSSLELGDSALYFCASSVGPFGTGLYNEQFFGPGTRLTVL.

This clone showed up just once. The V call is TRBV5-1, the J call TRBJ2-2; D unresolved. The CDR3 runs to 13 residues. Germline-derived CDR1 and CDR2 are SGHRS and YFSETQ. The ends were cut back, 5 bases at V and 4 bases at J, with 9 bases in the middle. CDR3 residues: CASSSYLTGELFF. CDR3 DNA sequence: TGCGCCAGCAGTAGCTACCTCACCGGGGAGCTGTTTTTT.